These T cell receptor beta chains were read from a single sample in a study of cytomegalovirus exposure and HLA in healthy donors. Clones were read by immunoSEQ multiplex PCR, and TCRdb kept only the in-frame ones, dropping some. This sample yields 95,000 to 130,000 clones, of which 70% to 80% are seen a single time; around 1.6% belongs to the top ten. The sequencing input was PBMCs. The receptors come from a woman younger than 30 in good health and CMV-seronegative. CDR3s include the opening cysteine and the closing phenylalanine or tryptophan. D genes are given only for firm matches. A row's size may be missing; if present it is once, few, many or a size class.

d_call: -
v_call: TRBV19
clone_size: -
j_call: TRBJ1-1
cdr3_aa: CASSMGGREAFF
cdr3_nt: TGTGCCAGTAGTATGGGGGGGCGTGAAGCTTTCTTT

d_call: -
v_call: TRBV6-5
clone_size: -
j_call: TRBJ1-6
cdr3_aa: CASSYFSEVRGSPLHF
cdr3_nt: TGTGCCAGCAGTTACTTTAGTGAGGTTAGGGGTTCACCCCTCCACTTT

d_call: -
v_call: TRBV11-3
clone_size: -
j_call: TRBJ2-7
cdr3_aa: CASSVGQHSYEQYF
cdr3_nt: TGTGCCAGCAGCGTCGGACAGCACTCCTACGAGCAGTACTTC

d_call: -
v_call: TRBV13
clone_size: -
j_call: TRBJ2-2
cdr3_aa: CASSLVRGSTGELFF
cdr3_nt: TGTGCCAGCAGCTTAGTCAGGGGTAGCACCGGGGAGCTGTTTTTT

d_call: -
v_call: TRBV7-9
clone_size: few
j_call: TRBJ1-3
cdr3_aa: CASSLATDSGNTIYF
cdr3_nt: TGTGCCAGCAGCTTAGCGACAGACTCTGGAAACACCATATATTTT

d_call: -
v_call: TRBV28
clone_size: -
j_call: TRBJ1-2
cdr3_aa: CASSLPDSGYGYTF
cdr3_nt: TGTGCCAGCAGTTTGCCGGACAGCGGCTATGGCTACACCTTC

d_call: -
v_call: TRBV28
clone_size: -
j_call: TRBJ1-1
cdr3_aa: CASSLGGFNTEAFF
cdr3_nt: TGTGCCAGCAGTTTGGGGGGTTTTAACACTGAAGCTTTCTTT

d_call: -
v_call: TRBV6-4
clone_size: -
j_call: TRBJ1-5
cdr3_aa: CASSDLPGGEPQHF
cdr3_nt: TGTGCCAGCAGTGATTTGCCGGGAGGTGAGCCCCAGCATTTT

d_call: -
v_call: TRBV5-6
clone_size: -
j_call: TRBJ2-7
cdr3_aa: CASSLGRPYEQYF
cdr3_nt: TGTGCCAGCAGCTTGGGCAGGCCCTACGAGCAGTACTTC

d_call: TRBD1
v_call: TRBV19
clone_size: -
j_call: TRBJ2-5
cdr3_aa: CASSDRGQQETQYF
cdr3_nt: TGTGCCAGTAGCGACAGGGGGCAGCAAGAGACCCAGTACTTC

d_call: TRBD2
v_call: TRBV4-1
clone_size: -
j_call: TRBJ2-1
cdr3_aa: CASSPITGGPITQFF
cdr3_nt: TGCGCCAGCAGCCCGATAACGGGGGGGCCGATTACGCAGTTCTTC

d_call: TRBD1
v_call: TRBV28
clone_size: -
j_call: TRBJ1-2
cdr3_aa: CASSLQGRTGTLVGYTF
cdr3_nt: TGTGCCAGCAGTTTACAGGGCAGGACAGGGACTTTGGTTGGCTACACCTTC

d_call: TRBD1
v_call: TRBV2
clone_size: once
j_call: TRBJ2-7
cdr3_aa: CASTPGQRFYEQYF
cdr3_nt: TGTGCCAGCACCCCGGGACAGCGTTTCTACGAGCAGTACTTC

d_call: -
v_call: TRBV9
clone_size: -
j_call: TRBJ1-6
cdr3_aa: CASSPDGNSPLHF
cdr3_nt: TGTGCCAGCAGCCCCGACGGGAATTCACCCCTCCACTTT

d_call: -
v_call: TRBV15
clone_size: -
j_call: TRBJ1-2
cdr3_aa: CATSRGLGGGSYTF
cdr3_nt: TGTGCCACCAGCAGAGGTCTTGGGGGAGGAAGCTACACCTTC

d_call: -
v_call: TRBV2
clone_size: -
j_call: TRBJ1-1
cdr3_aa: CASSEAGETRAFF
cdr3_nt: TGTGCCAGCAGTGAAGCGGGCGAGACCAGGGCTTTCTTT

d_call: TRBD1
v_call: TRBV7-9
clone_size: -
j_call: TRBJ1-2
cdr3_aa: CASSLGAGGSYGYTF
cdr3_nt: TGTGCCAGCAGCTTAGGGGCAGGGGGCTCCTATGGCTACACCTTC

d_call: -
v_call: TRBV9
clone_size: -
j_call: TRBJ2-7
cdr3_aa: CASSVAGSTYEQYF
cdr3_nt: TGTGCCAGCAGCGTAGCGGGGTCCACCTACGAGCAGTACTTC

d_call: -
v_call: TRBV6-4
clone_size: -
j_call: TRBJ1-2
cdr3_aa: CASSDPYYGYTF
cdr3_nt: TGTGCCAGCAGTGACCCCTACTATGGCTACACCTTC

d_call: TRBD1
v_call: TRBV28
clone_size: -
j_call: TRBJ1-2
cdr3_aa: CASSSDRVHGYTF
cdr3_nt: TGTGCCAGCAGTTCTGACAGGGTTCATGGCTACACCTTC

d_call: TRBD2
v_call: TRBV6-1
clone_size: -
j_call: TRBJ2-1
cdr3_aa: CASRGGTSGNNKQFF
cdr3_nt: TGTGCCAGCAGAGGGGGGACTAGCGGAAACAATAAGCAGTTCTTC

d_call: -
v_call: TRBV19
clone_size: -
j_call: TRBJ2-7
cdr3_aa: CASSIDTSSYEQYF
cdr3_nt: TGTGCCAGTAGTATTGACACGAGCTCCTACGAGCAGTACTTC

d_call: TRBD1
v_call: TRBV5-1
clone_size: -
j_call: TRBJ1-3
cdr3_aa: CASSRNPGTVGNTIYF
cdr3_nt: TGCGCCAGCAGCAGAAACCCCGGGACAGTTGGAAACACCATATATTTT